This T cell receptor (delta chain) originates from a study of Vδ1+ human thymocytes. Study conclusions and caveats: Approximately 20% of thymic delta-chain sequences were Vdelta2, with few Vdelta3, unlike blood Vdelta1+ controls. Highly polyclonal TRG and TRD repertoires with Gaussian CDR3 length distributions appeared in thymus.

CDR1 is TSWWSYY and CDR2 is QGS in the germline V gene. The CDR3 length is 22 residues. Between the trimmed V and J ends, which lost 4 bases and 2 bases, there was a span of 35 bases. This clone was seen a handful of times. Its target is not known. The sorted cells were CD3+ Vdelta1+ Vdelta2- thymocytes from alphabeta-depleted thymus. Extracted RNA was reverse transcribed into cDNA. The CDR3 regions were amplified by multiplex PCR from V-gene primers to a constant-region primer. TCRdb repeated clone calling on the multiplex PCR reads with CATT. This sample yields 20,000 to 25,000 delta-chain clones, of which approximately 8.8% are seen a single time; 0.8% to 1% belongs to the top ten.

Sequencing used Vdelta1+ gamma-delta thymocytes from the thymus. This sample's subset: FACS-sorted CD3+ TCRalphabeta- TCRVdelta1+ TCRVdelta2- thymocytes. This receptor was identified in a child younger than two who had congenital heart surgery. The chain joins TRDV1 to TRDJ1; D is possibly TRDD3 (6 bases). DNA for the CDR3: TGTGCTCTTGGGGGCCCTATTCCTGGACAACTGGGCGCTTGGGGGTGGACCGATAAACTCATCTTT. Translating it yields CALGGPIPGQLGAWGWTDKLIF.